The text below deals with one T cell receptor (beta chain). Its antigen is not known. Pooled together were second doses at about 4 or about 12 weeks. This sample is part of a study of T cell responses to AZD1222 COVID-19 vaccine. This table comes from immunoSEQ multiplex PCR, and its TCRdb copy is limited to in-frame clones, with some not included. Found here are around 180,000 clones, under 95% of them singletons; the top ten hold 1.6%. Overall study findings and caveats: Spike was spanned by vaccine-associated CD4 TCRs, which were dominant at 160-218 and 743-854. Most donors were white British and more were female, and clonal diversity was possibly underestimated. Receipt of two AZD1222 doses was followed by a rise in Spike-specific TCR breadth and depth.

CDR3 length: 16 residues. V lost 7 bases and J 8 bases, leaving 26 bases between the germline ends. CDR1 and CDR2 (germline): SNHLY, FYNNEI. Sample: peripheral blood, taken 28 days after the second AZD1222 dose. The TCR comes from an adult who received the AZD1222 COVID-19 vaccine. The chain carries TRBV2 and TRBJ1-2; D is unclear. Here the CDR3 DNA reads TGTGCCAGCAACAGAAGAGGACCGTCCGATTCGGGAGGCTACACCTTC. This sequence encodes CASNRRGPSDSGGYTF.